The 26 T cell receptor beta chains presented below share a single source sample, sequenced in a study of cytomegalovirus exposure and HLA in healthy donors. Vbeta (60) and Jbeta (13) primers were used in the PCR. Measured with immunoSEQ multiplex PCR; TCRdb has only the in-frame clones, and not every one. This sample has tens of thousands of clones, with around 82% found just once. The sequencing input was PBMCs. All receptors come from a male donor in good health and CMV-seronegative.

The V call is TRBV29-1, the J call TRBJ2-7, with TRBD1 matching 8 bases. CDR1 SQVTM and CDR2 ANQGSEA come from the germline V gene. The CDR3 loop spans 15 amino acids. Trimming took 4 bases from V and 6 from J; bases not matched to a gene: 14. The chain's CDR3 is CSVGVLDREIFEQYF. As DNA, the CDR3 is TGCAGCGTTGGTGTATTGGACAGGGAGATTTTCGAGCAGTACTTC.

Here the CDR3 DNA reads TGTGCCAGCAGCTCTATCGTCCCCGGGACAGCCTCTGGAAACACCATATATTTT. Residues: CASSSIVPGTASGNTIYF. The chain joins TRBV5-6 to TRBJ1-3, with 7 bases lining up with TRBD1. This CDR3 contains 18 residues. Germline V gene sequence: CDR1 SGHDT, CDR2 YYEEEE. V trimming: 3 bases; J trimming: 0 bases; junction bases outside the gene matches: 12.

This clone has only one observation. This chain uses TRBV10-3 with TRBJ1-1; 10 bases are a match to TRBD1. The CDR3 is 14 amino acids. Germline CDR1 ENHRY, CDR2 SYGVKD. The V segment lost 6 bases and the J segment 1 base; nucleotides outside the gene matches: 2. The CDR3 here is CAISRTGGNTEAFF. The CDR3 DNA sequence: TGTGCCATCAGCAGGACAGGGGGGAACACTGAAGCTTTCTTT.

The CDR3 loop is CASSLGTANSPLHF. In DNA form, the CDR3 reads TGTGCCAGCAGCCTCGGGACAGCCAATTCACCCCTCCACTTT. The V call is TRBV6-5, the J call TRBJ1-6; 7 positions match TRBD1. Germline V gene data show CDR1 as MNHEY and CDR2 as SVGAGI. This CDR3 has 14 residues. V lost 6 bases to trimming and J lost 7 bases; unmatched junction nucleotides: 6.

The chain is built from TRBV2 and TRBJ2-7; 13 bases line up with TRBD2. From germline, CDR1 is SNHLY and CDR2 FYNNEI. This CDR3 contains 15 residues. The V gene end was trimmed by 1 base and the J gene end by 3 bases; junction bases not matched to a gene: 0. CDR3 DNA: TGTGCCAGCAGTGAAGGGACTAGCGGGAGCTACGAGCAGTACTTC. It is translated as CASSEGTSGSYEQYF.

The J gene is TRBJ1-2, the V gene TRBV5-1; maybe TRBD1 (5 bases). This CDR3 is built from 14 residues. The germline V gene has CDR1 SGHRS and CDR2 YFSETQ. V was shortened by 0 bases and J by 6 bases, with 12 bases between the two germline ends. CDR3 nucleotides: TGCGCCAGCAGCTTGGCAGACGGGGGAAATGGCTACACCTTC. It yields the protein CASSLADGGNGYTF.

The chain links TRBV4-2 to TRBJ2-1, with 10 bases that match TRBD2. The CDR3 runs 18 residues. Unmatched junction bases numbered 12, after V lost 0 bases and J lost 7 bases. CDR1 LGHNA and CDR2 YNFKEQ come from the germline V gene. The CDR3 reads CASSQDMPSGSLRNEQFF. CDR3 coding DNA: TGTGCCAGCAGCCAAGACATGCCTAGCGGGAGTTTGCGGAATGAGCAGTTCTTC.

The V gene is TRBV9, the J gene TRBJ2-7; TRBD1 matches 8 bases. This CDR3 has 14 residues. Germline V gene data show CDR1 as SGDLS and CDR2 as YYNGEE. Unmatched junction bases numbered 5, after V lost 4 bases and J lost 2 bases. The CDR3 loop is CASSPGQGPYEQYF. CDR3 DNA: TGTGCCAGCAGCCCAGGACAGGGTCCCTACGAGCAGTACTTC.

This clone showed up just once. The V gene is TRBV27, the J gene TRBJ2-3; D gene ambiguous. Germline V CDR1 and CDR2: MNHEY, SMNVEV (reference sequence). V was clipped by 3 bases and J by 1 base, with 5 bases between them. The CDR3 is 13 residues long. CDR3 coding DNA: TGTGCCAGCAGTTTCCCTGGCACAGATACGCAGTATTTT. Translation gives CASSFPGTDTQYF.

V gene TRBV4-3 combines with J gene TRBJ2-1; D possibly corresponds to TRBD2 (6 bases). Germline V gene sequence: CDR1 LGHNA, CDR2 YSLEER. Trimming shortened V by 1 base and J by 8 bases, and 9 bases separated the two germline ends. CDR3 length: 13 amino acids. The CDR3 DNA reads TGCGCCAGCAGCCAAGGCACTAGCTATGAGCAGTTCTTC. This codes for CASSQGTSYEQFF.

This clone was found a few times. The rearrangement joins TRBV6-1 to TRBJ1-5, with 12 bases lining up with TRBD1. V shed 11 bases and J 11 bases; nucleotides not matched to a gene: 13. Germline lookup yields CDR1 MNHNS and CDR2 SASEGT. The CDR3 is made up of 14 amino acids. CDR3 residues: CACQTGTGGETQHF. DNA for the CDR3: TGTGCCTGCCAAACCGGGACAGGGGGCGAGACCCAGCATTTT.

The V and J genes are TRBV9 and TRBJ2-7; 8 bases fit TRBD1. The CDR3 contains 17 residues. V gave up 4 bases and J gave up 0 bases; unmatched junction bases: 12. CDR1 and CDR2 (germline): SGDLS, YYNGEE. CDR3: CASSPPGGSGASYEQYF. CDR3 sequence (DNA): TGTGCCAGCAGCCCCCCAGGGGGCTCCGGGGCCTCCTACGAGCAGTACTTC.

CDR3 DNA: TGTGCGCTTGGAGGGAGCTCTGGGGCCAACGTCCTGACTTTC. Its translation is CALGGSSGANVLTF. The V and J genes are TRBV2 and TRBJ2-6; D may be TRBD2 (6 bases). Germline-derived CDR1 and CDR2 are SNHLY and FYNNEI. This CDR3 has 14 residues.

This clone was recorded only once. The gene calls are TRBV19 and TRBJ2-7, with a tentative D call TRBD1 (5 bases). V lost 5 bases and J 2 bases, leaving 10 bases between the germline ends. CDR3 length equals 13 residues. The germline gives CDR1 LNHDA, CDR2 SQIVND (reference sequence). The CDR3 is CASSETAAYEQYF. CDR3 in DNA: TGTGCCAGTAGTGAGACAGCCGCCTACGAGCAGTACTTC.

This sequence joins TRBV30 and TRBJ1-5; possible D gene TRBD1, 5 bases. There are 13 residues in the CDR3. Germline lookup yields CDR1 GTSNPN and CDR2 SVGIG (reference sequence). Deletions cut 3 bases from V and 0 bases from J, with 6 bases between. CDR3 amino acids: CAWSDSSNQPQHF. CDR3 nucleotide sequence: TGTGCCTGGAGCGACAGTAGCAATCAGCCCCAGCATTTT.

The V call is TRBV2, the J call TRBJ2-7; D perhaps matches TRBD1 (5 bases). CDR3 size: 13 residues. V shed 11 bases and J shed 4 bases, with 18 bases lying between them. CDR1 and CDR2 from the germline V gene are SNHLY and FYNNEI. In DNA form, the CDR3 reads TGTGCCGGAGCAGTCGAGCAGGGATACGAGCAGTACTTC. Translating gives CAGAVEQGYEQYF. Filled out from reference TRBV2 and TRBJ2-7, the complete variable domain reads EPEVTQTPSHQVTQMGQEVILRCVPISNHLYFYWYRQILGQKVEFLVSFYNNEISEKSEIFDDQFSVERPDGSNFTLKIRSTKLEDSAMYFCAGAVEQGYEQYFGPGTRLTVT.

In its sample, this clone was seen once. This rearrangement joins TRBV2 to TRBJ1-1; no reliable D call. In germline, CDR1 is SNHLY, CDR2 FYNNEI. The CDR3 sequence is 13 residues long. V lost 6 bases, J lost 3 bases, and 11 bases lay in between. The CDR3, as DNA: TGTGCCAGCAGCCGCTTCCAGGACACTGAAGCTTTCTTT. This gives the protein CASSRFQDTEAFF. Full variable domain (missing parts from reference TRBV2 and TRBJ1-1): EPEVTQTPSHQVTQMGQEVILRCVPISNHLYFYWYRQILGQKVEFLVSFYNNEISEKSEIFDDQFSVERPDGSNFTLKIRSTKLEDSAMYFCASSRFQDTEAFFGQGTRLTVV.

The chain couples TRBV5-1 to TRBJ1-3, with 10 bases aligning to TRBD1. The assigned J gene may be wrong: the sequence end matches TRBJ2-2 better. The CDR3 is made up of 19 amino acids. Germline values: CDR1 SGHRS, CDR2 YFSETQ. The DNA of the CDR3 is TGCGCCAGCAGCTCACCGGGACAGGGGATGTTATGGGGCACCGGGGAGCTGTTTTTT. It translates to CASSSPGQGMLWGTGELFF.

This clone was observed once. This rearrangement joins TRBV7-9 to TRBJ2-1; the match to TRBD2 covers 9 bases. The V segment lost 5 bases and the J segment 9 bases; nucleotides outside the gene matches: 11. The CDR3 has 15 residues. Germline CDR1 SEHNR, CDR2 FQNEAQ (reference sequence). The CDR3: CASSIRSSGTSEQFF. The CDR3 nucleotides are TGTGCCAGCAGCATCCGGTCTAGCGGGACGAGTGAGCAGTTCTTC.

The chain combines TRBV2 with TRBJ1-4; TRBD1 aligns across 12 bases. The CDR3 has 14 amino acids. J was trimmed by 6 bases and V by 6 bases; bases with no gene match: 2. Germline assignment: CDR1 SNHLY and CDR2 FYNNEI. In DNA form, the CDR3 reads TGTGCCAGCAGGGGGACAGGGGGCGATGAAAAACTGTTTTTT. Its protein product is CASRGTGGDEKLFF. The full variable domain, in which reference TRBV2 and TRBJ1-4 provide the parts outside the CDR3, is EPEVTQTPSHQVTQMGQEVILRCVPISNHLYFYWYRQILGQKVEFLVSFYNNEISEKSEIFDDQFSVERPDGSNFTLKIRSTKLEDSAMYFCASRGTGGDEKLFFGSGTQLSVL.

This clone was counted a few times. This sample also contains other DNA sequences that code for the same CDR3. The chain carries TRBV7-2 and TRBJ2-3; 8 bases are shared with TRBD1. The CDR3 has 16 residues. The J segment lost 5 bases and the V segment lost 3 bases, leaving 10 bases of the junction unmatched. Germline CDR1 SGHTA, CDR2 FQGNSA. The CDR3 nucleotides read TGTGCCAGCAGCTTCTTCTCAGGGGGCAGGGGAGATACGCAGTATTTT. Translated, it gives CASSFFSGGRGDTQYF.

The J gene is TRBJ1-1, the V gene TRBV11-2, with TRBD1 matching 8 bases. The CDR3 is 16 amino acids. CDR1 and CDR2 from the germline V gene are SGHAT and FQNNGV. V lost 5 bases, J lost 0 bases, and 8 bases stayed unmatched. The CDR3 protein is CASSPGQGLMNTEAFF. CDR3 nucleotide sequence: TGTGCCAGCAGCCCCGGACAGGGTTTGATGAACACTGAAGCTTTCTTT.

The chain combines TRBV13 with TRBJ2-2; D is undetermined. The CDR3 is made up of 18 amino acids. Trimming cost V 0 bases and J 6 bases, with 20 bases left between them. Germline values: CDR1 PRHDT, CDR2 FYEKMQ (reference sequence). The CDR3 DNA reads TGTGCCAGCAGCTTAGGCCTCGGAGTTGTGAGACGTTCCGGGGAGCTGTTTTTT. This gives the protein CASSLGLGVVRRSGELFF.

This clone was seen a few times. The junction departs from germline at one end; a sequencing error may be responsible. The chain uses TRBV15 and TRBJ2-1; D is possibly TRBD1 (5 bases). The CDR3 totals 16 residues. Germline assignment: CDR1 LNHNV and CDR2 YYDKDF (reference sequence). In DNA, the CDR3 is TGTGCCACCAGCAGAGGGGCGACGGTAGCACGACAGAGAAGGGTCTTC. This translates into CATSRGATVARQRRVF.

For this clone: The sample carries other DNA sequences with the same CDR3. The chain links TRBV5-6 to TRBJ1-1; D might be TRBD1 (6 bases). The CDR3 sequence is 14 residues long. From germline, CDR1 is SGHDT and CDR2 YYEEEE. Trimming stripped 4 bases from V and 3 bases from J, with 13 bases between. CDR3 in amino acids: CASSPLDSYTEAFF. The CDR3 bases are TGTGCCAGCAGCCCCCTGGACAGTTACACTGAAGCTTTCTTT.

This clone turned up a few times. The J gene is TRBJ2-5, the V gene TRBV6-5; weak D call: TRBD1 (5 bases). V lost 0 bases and J 4 bases, leaving 12 bases between the germline ends. The CDR3 length is 15 residues. The germline CDR1 and CDR2 sequences are MNHEY and SVGAGI. Here the CDR3 reads CASSYSIQGRETQYF. The CDR3 DNA is TGTGCCAGCAGTTACTCGATTCAGGGTCGAGAGACCCAGTACTTC.